This T cell receptor (beta chain) is drawn from a study of T cell responses to AZD1222 COVID-19 vaccine. Study results and caveats: Donors skewed white British and female; clonal diversity was possibly underestimated. Nearly half of spike-specific TCRs reportedly target unmutated variant regions.

Germline CDR1 reads LNHDA; CDR2 reads SQIVND (reference sequence). The CDR3 covers 12 residues. Trimming took 3 bases from V and 4 from J, leaving 6 bases between them. In regard to this clone: Its antigen remains unidentified.

Assay: immunoSEQ multiplex PCR; the TCRdb copy retains only in-frame clones and omits some. The sample has fewer than 150,000 clones, under 95% seen once. The chain links TRBV19 to TRBJ2-5; no clear D. This TCR was recovered from an adult in good health. The source was peripheral blood, collected on day 0 of AZD1222 vaccination. CDR3 nucleotides: TGTGCCAGTAGTATGCGGATAGAGACCCAGTACTTC. This translates into CASSMRIETQYF.